The TCR beta chain under discussion was sequenced for a study of PD-L1 blockade in urothelial cancer. Study context: About 85% of the roughly 30 patients comprised males who had bladder-origin urothelial cancer. Blood samples had a median of 141,255 T cells.

Generated by immunoSEQ multiplex PCR, the TCRdb table keeps only in-frame clones and is missing some. The data hold 25,000 to 35,000 clones, with more than 70% observed a single time. The CDR3 is 14 amino acids. Germline CDR1 and CDR2: MDHEN and SYDVKM. Trimming removed 3 bases at V and 3 bases at J, with 6 bases between. The sample consisted of PBMCs, taken around atezolizumab (anti-PD-L1) treatment. The genes are TRBV28 and TRBJ2-6; D is undetermined. This TCR was sampled from a man in his forties or fifties with urothelial cancer. The CDR3 reads CASSFSGGANVLTF. CDR3 DNA: TGTGCCAGCAGTTTCTCCGGTGGGGCCAACGTCCTGACTTTC. Drawing the rest from reference TRBV28 and TRBJ2-6, the complete variable domain is DVKVTQSSRYLVKRTGEKVFLECVQDMDHENMFWYRQDPGLGLRLIYFSYDVKMKEKGDIPEGYSVSREKKERFSLILESASTNQTSMYLCASSFSGGANVLTFGAGSRLTVL.